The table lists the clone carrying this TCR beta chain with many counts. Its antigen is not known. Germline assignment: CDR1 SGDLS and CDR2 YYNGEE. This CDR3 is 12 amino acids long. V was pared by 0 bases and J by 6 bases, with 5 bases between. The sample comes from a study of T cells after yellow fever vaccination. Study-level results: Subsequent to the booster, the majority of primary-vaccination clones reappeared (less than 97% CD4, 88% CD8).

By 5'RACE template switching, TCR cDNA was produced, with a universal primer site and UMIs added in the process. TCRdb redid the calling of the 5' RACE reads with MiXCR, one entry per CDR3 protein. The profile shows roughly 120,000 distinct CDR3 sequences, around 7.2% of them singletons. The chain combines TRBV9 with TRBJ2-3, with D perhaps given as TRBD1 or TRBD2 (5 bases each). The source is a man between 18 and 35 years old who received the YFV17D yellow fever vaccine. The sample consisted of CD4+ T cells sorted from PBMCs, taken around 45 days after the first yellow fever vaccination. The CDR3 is CASSVGGDTQYF. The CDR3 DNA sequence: TGTGCCAGCAGCGTAGGGGGGGATACGCAGTATTTT. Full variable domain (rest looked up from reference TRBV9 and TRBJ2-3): DSGVTQTPKHLITATGQRVTLRCSPRSGDLSVYWYQQSLDQGLQFLIQYYNGEERAKGNILERFSAQQFPDLHSELNLSSLELGDSALYFCASSVGGDTQYFGPGTRLTVL.